The next 14 T cell receptor beta chains were all read from a single sample in a study of blood T cell repertoires in COVID-19. Profiled with immunoSEQ multiplex PCR; TCRdb holds only in-frame clones, not every one. The profile shows roughly 100,000 clones, about four fifths of them singletons. Sequencing input: peripheral blood. All receptors come from a human donor in a cohort sampled during active COVID-19.

A few counts support this clone. J is TRBJ2-7 and V is TRBV18, with a weak D call TRBD1 (6 bases). There are 16 residues in the CDR3. Germline CDR1 is KGHSH and CDR2 is LQKENI. V gave up 3 bases and J gave up 2 bases, with 17 bases separating them. The CDR3 is CASSPQGRTGTYEQYF. CDR3 in DNA: TGTGCCAGCTCACCTCAGGGCCGAACAGGGACCTACGAGCAGTACTTC. The full variable domain, with the rest looked up from reference TRBV18 and TRBJ2-7, is NAGVMQNPRHLVRRRGQEARLRCSPMKGHSHVYWYRQLPEEGLKFMVYLQKENIIDESGMPKERFSAEFPKEGPSILRIQQVVRGDSAAYFCASSPQGRTGTYEQYFGPGTRLTVT.

The CDR3 bases are TGTGCCAGCAGCTTAGAGCGGAATCAGCCCCAGCATTTT. Residues: CASSLERNQPQHF. The chain is built from TRBV7-2 and TRBJ1-5, with no clear D. Germline V gene sequence: CDR1 SGHTA, CDR2 FQGNSA. Trimming removed 1 base at V and 4 bases at J, with 5 bases between. The CDR3 is 13 amino acids.

The chain links TRBV5-1 to TRBJ2-7, with 12 nucleotides matching TRBD2. Germline trimming cut 4 bases from V and 2 bases from J; bases unmatched to any gene: 4. The V gene's germline CDR1 is SGHRS and CDR2 YFSETQ. The CDR3 runs 15 residues. The CDR3 DNA reads as TGCGCCAGCAGCCGACGGACTAGCGGGGCCTACGAGCAGTACTTC. Its translation: CASSRRTSGAYEQYF.

The chain joins TRBV12-3 or TRBV12-4 to TRBJ1-1; no clear D gene. Trimming shortened V by 10 bases and J by 3 bases, and 15 bases separated the two germline ends. The CDR3 runs to 13 residues. Here the CDR3 DNA reads TGTGCCATGGAGGAGTGGCCGGACACTGAAGCTTTCTTT. Its translation is CAMEEWPDTEAFF.

As concerns this clone: Distinct nucleotide sequences in the sample also encode this CDR3. The rearrangement joins TRBV6-5 to TRBJ1-2; TRBD1 agrees at 10 bases. J was trimmed by 4 bases and V by 0 bases; bases with no gene match: 5. Per germline, CDR1 MNHEY and CDR2 SVGAGI. The CDR3 contains 16 residues. The CDR3, as DNA: TGTGCCAGCAGTTACTCCCGGACAGGGGGTGGCTATGGCTACACCTTC. Translating it yields CASSYSRTGGGYGYTF.

This chain joins TRBV18 and TRBJ1-3; D is perhaps TRBD1 (5 bases). Looked up from germline, CDR1 is KGHSH and CDR2 is LQKENI. Trimming cost V 6 bases and J 3 bases, with 18 bases left between them. The CDR3 length is 16 residues. CDR3 protein: CASSPKGLLGGNTIYF. Written as DNA, the CDR3 is TGTGCCAGCTCTCCGAAGGGACTCCTGGGTGGAAACACCATATATTTT.

This chain uses TRBV14 with TRBJ1-6; D is undetermined. The CDR3 spans 12 residues. The V gene lost 8 bases and the J gene lost 7 bases, with 9 bases spanning the gap. CDR1 SGHDN and CDR2 FVKESK come from the germline V gene. The CDR3 region is CASAHRNSPLHF. Here the CDR3 DNA reads TGTGCCAGCGCCCATCGGAATTCACCCCTCCACTTT.

The rearrangement uses TRBV21-1 and TRBJ2-6; the tabulated D call, TRBD2, remains unverified against the DNA. TRBV21-1 has pseudogene status. The CDR3 is made up of 16 amino acids. The CDR3 loop reads CASSSPGDFGANVLTF. Written as DNA, the CDR3 is TGTGCCAGCAGCAGCCCGGGAGATTTTGGGGCCAACGTCCTGACTTTC.

J is TRBJ2-1 and V is TRBV28, with D unresolved. The CDR3 has 13 amino acids. The V end lost 7 bases, the J end lost 0 bases, and 7 bases lay between the germline ends. The germline CDR1 and CDR2 sequences are MDHEN and SYDVKM. CDR3 bases: TGTGCCAGCACCCGGAGCTCCTACAATGAGCAGTTCTTC. This gives the protein CASTRSSYNEQFF.

DNA of the CDR3: TGCAGTGCTAGTACTAGCGGGGGGGCAGTAGGCAATGAGCAGTTCTTC. Residues: CSASTSGGAVGNEQFF. The chain is built from TRBV20-1 and TRBJ2-1; 13 nucleotides line up with TRBD2. Per the germline V gene, CDR1 is DFQATT and CDR2 is SNEGSKA (reference sequence). This CDR3 is built from 16 residues. V lost 3 bases and J lost 6; bases outside the gene matches: 8.

The chain recombines TRBV11-3 with TRBJ2-4; 13 bases align to TRBD2. This CDR3 comprises 19 residues. Germline CDR1 and CDR2: SGHNT and YENEEA. The V gene end was trimmed by 4 bases and the J gene end by 0 bases; junction bases not matched to a gene: 9. In DNA form, the CDR3 reads TGTGCCAGCAGCTCCTCCGGGACTAGCGGGGCTTTAGCCAAAAACATTCAGTACTTC. This encodes CASSSSGTSGALAKNIQYF.

The chain uses TRBV7-9 and TRBJ2-5; TRBD2 matches 7 bases. In germline, CDR1 is SEHNR, CDR2 FQNEAQ (reference sequence). The V segment lost 5 bases and the J segment 5 bases; nucleotides outside the gene matches: 5. The CDR3 is made up of 13 amino acids. The CDR3 DNA follows: TGTGCCAGCAGCCGTGGGCGGGGGGAGACCCAGTACTTC. It codes for CASSRGRGETQYF.

This clone was observed once. This rearrangement joins TRBV28 to TRBJ2-2; 9 nucleotides align to TRBD1. V lost 3 bases, J lost 4 bases, and 9 bases stayed unmatched. Germline V CDR1 and CDR2: MDHEN, SYDVKM. There are 17 residues in the CDR3. Written as DNA, the CDR3 is TGTGCCAGCAGTTTCTCCTTGGGGACAGGGCGCACCGGGGAGCTGTTTTTT. This codes for CASSFSLGTGRTGELFF.

V is TRBV7-2 and J is TRBJ1-1; D gene unclear. The CDR3 loop spans 13 amino acids. The V gene lost 2 bases and the J gene lost 8 bases, with 12 bases spanning the gap. Looked up from germline, CDR1 is SGHTA and CDR2 is FQGNSA. The CDR3 here is CASSLKRTLEAFF. CDR3 in DNA: TGTGCCAGCAGCTTAAAACGGACTTTGGAAGCTTTCTTT.